This T cell receptor (beta chain) derives from a study of fetal regulatory T cell absence and autoimmunity. Study-wide results and limits: Compared with cord blood, pancreas showed oligoclonal TCR enrichment, some clones over 80-fold. Antigen-driven pancreatic autoimmunity before birth in IPEX was inferred from oligoclonal enrichment.

Comment on this clone: Its antigen is currently unknown.

This CDR3 has 14 amino acids. Germline CDR1 and CDR2: MNHEY and SVGAGI. V lost 5 bases and J lost 6; bases outside the gene matches: 6. The survey-level immunoSEQ assay was used. Produced via immunoSEQ multiplex PCR; TCRdb's table is partial and in-frame only. The table lists approximately 46,000 clones, about 80% of them singletons. The TCR comes from a newborn boy with IPEX syndrome. The chain links TRBV6-5 to TRBJ1-2; TRBD1 agrees at 10 bases. Specimen: cord blood. Written as DNA, the CDR3 is TGTGCCAGCAGTGGCGACAGGGGGCGCCATGGCTACACCTTC. This encodes CASSGDRGRHGYTF.